What follows are 17 T cell receptor beta chains derived from one specimen sequenced in a study of neoadjuvant anti-PD-1 for oral cavity cancer. Produced via immunoSEQ multiplex PCR; TCRdb's table is partial and in-frame only. Of 30,000 to 35,000 clones detected, about 86% appear once; the ten largest clones hold 3.5%. The sample was PBMCs, taken before nivolumab (anti-PD-1) treatment. Source of these receptors: a person between 35 and 79 years old with oral cavity squamous cell carcinoma.

The chain carries TRBV7-3 and TRBJ1-1; 10 nucleotides match TRBD1. The CDR3 extends over 12 amino acids. Germline trimming cut 4 bases from V and 10 bases from J; bases unmatched to any gene: 3. The germline gives CDR1 SGHTA, CDR2 FQGTGA. The CDR3 loop is CASSSGQGGAFF. CDR3 in DNA: TGTGCCAGCAGCTCAGGACAGGGGGGAGCTTTCTTT.

V and J are TRBV27 and TRBJ2-5; 8 nucleotides line up with TRBD1. The CDR3 runs to 18 residues. The germline CDR1 and CDR2 sequences are MNHEY and SMNVEV (reference sequence). V gave up 3 bases and J gave up 5 bases; unmatched junction bases: 17. The CDR3 loop reads CASSLGSGQGARGETQYF. CDR3 DNA: TGTGCCAGCAGTTTGGGTTCAGGGCAGGGGGCACGCGGGGAGACCCAGTACTTC.

This sequence joins TRBV5-1 and TRBJ1-5; no clear D gene. The ends were cut back, 4 bases at V and 0 bases at J, with 5 bases in the middle. CDR1 is SGHRS, CDR2 YFSETQ, per germline. This CDR3 region has 13 residues. The CDR3: CASSTDSNQPQHF. The CDR3 region has the DNA TGCGCCAGCAGCACGGATAGCAATCAGCCCCAGCATTTT.

The count of this clone is one. The V gene is TRBV19, the J gene TRBJ2-5, with D possibly matching TRBD1 (6 bases). Trimming removed 8 bases at V and 0 bases at J, with 7 bases between. The CDR3 runs 12 residues. From germline, CDR1 is LNHDA and CDR2 SQIVND (reference sequence). As DNA, the CDR3 is TGTGCCAGTGGACAGTACCAAGAGACCCAGTACTTC. The encoded protein is CASGQYQETQYF.

The chain has TRBV11-2 and TRBJ2-1; D may correspond to TRBD1 or TRBD2 (6 bases each). The CDR3 totals 15 residues. V dropped 5 bases and J dropped 3 bases, with 14 bases sitting between them. Germline CDR1 and CDR2: SGHAT and FQNNGV. The CDR3 loop reads CASSLAGDFYNEQFF. The CDR3 DNA is TGTGCCAGCAGCCTGGCAGGGGACTTCTACAATGAGCAGTTCTTC.

The V and J genes are TRBV5-6 and TRBJ2-1; 7 bases fit TRBD1. V trimming: 4 bases; J trimming: 8 bases; junction bases outside the gene matches: 12. Germline lookup yields CDR1 SGHDT and CDR2 YYEEEE. The CDR3 extends over 15 amino acids. CDR3 protein: CASSQTPGQDDEQFF. DNA of the CDR3: TGTGCCAGCAGCCAGACCCCTGGACAGGACGATGAGCAGTTCTTC.

The V gene is TRBV7-9, the J gene TRBJ1-2; the match to TRBD1 covers 9 bases. This CDR3 has 12 residues. J lost 7 bases, V lost 5 bases, and 2 bases had no gene match. In germline, CDR1 is SEHNR, CDR2 FQNEAQ (reference sequence). The CDR3, as DNA: TGTGCCAGCAGCACGGGACAGGGTGGCTACACCTTC. It is translated as CASSTGQGGYTF.

The rearrangement uses TRBV6-5 and TRBJ1-2; D is perhaps TRBD1 (5 bases). Germline CDR1 reads MNHEY; CDR2 reads SVGAGI. The V and J ends lost 7 bases and 7 bases respectively, with 16 bases between them. The CDR3 sequence is 13 residues long. The CDR3 here is CASTKAPRGGYTF. The DNA for the CDR3 is TGTGCCAGCACCAAGGCCCCAAGGGGTGGCTACACCTTC.

V is TRBV9 and J is TRBJ1-4, with 8 bases identical to TRBD1. The germline V gene encodes CDR1 SGDLS and CDR2 YYNGEE. The J segment lost 8 bases and the V segment lost 7 bases, leaving 13 bases of the junction unmatched. This CDR3 region has 15 residues. As DNA, the CDR3 is TGTGCCAGCGGGGTTTTGGACAGGGAGGACGAAAAACTGTTTTTT. Translated: CASGVLDREDEKLFF.

The chain joins TRBV18 to TRBJ1-4; D unclear. Germline CDR1 is KGHSH and CDR2 is LQKENI. V was pared by 1 base and J by 10 bases, with 16 bases between. The CDR3 sequence is 15 residues long. The CDR3 sequence is CASSPLQMTSTKLFF. Here the CDR3 DNA reads TGTGCCAGCTCACCACTACAGATGACGTCGACAAAACTGTTTTTT.

This chain uses TRBV5-1 with TRBJ2-2; 9 bases fit TRBD1. The CDR3 loop spans 15 amino acids. Germline V gene lookup returns CDR1 SGHRS and CDR2 YFSETQ. The V and J ends lost 2 bases and 5 bases, in that order; junction bases with no gene match: 4. For the CDR3, the DNA is TGCGCCAGCAGCTTTACAGGGGGCGAGACCGGGGAGCTGTTTTTT. It encodes CASSFTGGETGELFF.

The J gene is TRBJ1-6, the V gene TRBV5-6, with D maybe TRBD1 (6 bases). Germline V CDR1 and CDR2: SGHDT, YYEEEE. The CDR3 runs 14 residues. V was clipped by 3 bases and J by 7 bases, with 11 bases between them. The CDR3 sequence: CASSSGHWNSPLHF. Written as DNA, the CDR3 is TGTGCCAGCAGCTCGGGACACTGGAATTCACCCCTCCACTTT.

V and J are TRBV5-1 and TRBJ1-5; no definite D call. V was shortened by 2 bases and J by 0 bases, with 12 bases between the two germline ends. Germline V gene data show CDR1 as SGHRS and CDR2 as YFSETQ. This CDR3 comprises 16 residues. The CDR3 sequence: CASSFLGSYSNQPQHF. CDR3 DNA sequence: TGCGCCAGCAGCTTCCTGGGCTCATATAGCAATCAGCCCCAGCATTTT. Full variable domain (remainder filled in from reference TRBV5-1 and TRBJ1-5): KAGVTQTPRYLIKTRGQQVTLSCSPISGHRSVSWYQQTPGQGLQFLFEYFSETQRNKGNFPGRFSGRQFSNSRSEMNVSTLELGDSALYLCASSFLGSYSNQPQHFGDGTRLSIL.

The genes are TRBV7-3 and TRBJ2-5; D is unresolved. The V gene's germline CDR1 is SGHTA and CDR2 FQGTGA. The CDR3 is 13 amino acids. V dropped 3 bases and J dropped 7 bases, with 12 bases sitting between them. The CDR3 here is CASSFLAWGTQYF. CDR3 DNA sequence: TGTGCCAGCAGCTTTCTGGCGTGGGGGACCCAGTACTTC.

This chain uses TRBV5-1 with TRBJ2-1, with D possibly called TRBD1 or TRBD2 (6 bases each). V was trimmed by 2 bases and J by 5 bases, leaving 11 bases between them. The CDR3 extends over 14 amino acids. Germline V CDR1 and CDR2: SGHRS, YFSETQ. CDR3 DNA sequence: TGCGCCAGCAGCTTAGGGGGGTCGCACAATGAGCAGTTCTTC. This encodes CASSLGGSHNEQFF.

V and J are TRBV7-9 and TRBJ2-5, with TRBD2 matching over 7 bases. V shed 2 bases and J 5 bases; nucleotides not matched to a gene: 11. Germline assignment: CDR1 SEHNR and CDR2 FQNEAQ (reference sequence). The CDR3 is made up of 16 amino acids. The CDR3 bases are TGTGCCAGCAGCTTAAGGGAGGGCACCCGGGAGGAGACCCAGTACTTC. Amino acid sequence: CASSLREGTREETQYF. The entire variable domain, with the rest obtained from reference TRBV7-9 and TRBJ2-5, is as follows: DTGVSQNPRHKITKRGQNVTFRCDPISEHNRLYWYRQTLGQGPEFLTYFQNEAQLEKSRLLSDRFSAERPKGSFSTLEIQRTEQGDSAMYLCASSLREGTREETQYFGPGTRLLVL.

This clone has just a few counts. V gene TRBV4-3 combines with J gene TRBJ2-3; 8 bases align to TRBD2. CDR1 is LGHNA, CDR2 YSLEER, per germline. The CDR3 covers 18 residues. With 0 bases clipped from V and 9 bases from J, the junction kept 17 bases outside the gene matches. The CDR3 sequence is CASSQDSPGTSWTETQYF. CDR3 DNA sequence: TGCGCCAGCAGCCAAGACTCCCCGGGGACTAGTTGGACGGAGACGCAGTATTTT.